This T cell receptor (beta chain) was found in a study of control samples from healthy donors and cancer patients. Clones were read by immunoSEQ multiplex PCR, and TCRdb kept only the in-frame ones, dropping some. The repertoire holds about 170,000 clones, with about nine tenths as singletons. CDR3 length: 13 residues. The V gene's germline CDR1 is KGHDR and CDR2 SFDVKD. Trimming left V 3 bases short and J 4 bases short, with 5 bases between. This sequence joins TRBV24-1 and TRBJ2-2, with D possibly being TRBD1 (5 bases). This sequence originates from a woman aged 25 to 39 in good health. The material sequenced was blood. CDR3 DNA sequence: TGTGCCACCAGTGATACAGGCACCGGGGAGCTGTTTTTT. This gives the protein CATSDTGTGELFF.